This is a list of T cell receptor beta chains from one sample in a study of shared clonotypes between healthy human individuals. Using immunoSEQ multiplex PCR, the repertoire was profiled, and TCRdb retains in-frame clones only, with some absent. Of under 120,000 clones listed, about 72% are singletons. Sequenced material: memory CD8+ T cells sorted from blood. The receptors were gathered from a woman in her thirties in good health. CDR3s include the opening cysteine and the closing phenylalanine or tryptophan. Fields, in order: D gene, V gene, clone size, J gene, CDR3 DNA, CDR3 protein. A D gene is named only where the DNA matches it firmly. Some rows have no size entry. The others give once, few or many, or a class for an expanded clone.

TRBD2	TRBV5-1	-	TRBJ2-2	TGCGCCAGCAGCTTGGCTAGCGGGAGGACCGGGGAGCTGTTTTTT	CASSLASGRTGELFF
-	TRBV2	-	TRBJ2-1	TGTGCCAGCACTCAGCTGACCTCCTACAATGAGCAGTTCTTC	CASTQLTSYNEQFF
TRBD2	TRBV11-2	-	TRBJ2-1	TGTGCCAGCAGTGCGCTAGCGGGAGGATCCTACAATGAGCAGTTCTTC	CASSALAGGSYNEQFF
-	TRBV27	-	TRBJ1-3	TGTGCCAGCAGTTTAAGGAGGGGCTCTGGAAACACCATATATTTT	CASSLRRGSGNTIYF
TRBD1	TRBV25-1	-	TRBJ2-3	TGTGCCAGCAGTGAATGGGGGCTCAGGGGGCCTGGAGATACGCAGTATTTT	CASSEWGLRGPGDTQYF
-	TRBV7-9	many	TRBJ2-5	TGTGCCAGCAGCCCAGAACCCGTCGGGACCCAGTACTTC	CASSPEPVGTQYF
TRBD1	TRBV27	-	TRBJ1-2	TGTGCCAGCAGCCCGGGACAGGGGAAGAGTGGCTACACCTTC	CASSPGQGKSGYTF
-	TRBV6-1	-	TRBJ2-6	TGTGCCAGCAAGGCAGGGGACTCGGGGGCCAACGTCCTGACTTTC	CASKAGDSGANVLTF
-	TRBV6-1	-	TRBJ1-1	TGTGCCAGCAGTGAATCCCCGTCGGGATCGCACACTGAAGCTTTCTTT	CASSESPSGSHTEAFF
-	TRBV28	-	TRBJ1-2	TGTGCCAGCAGTCCATTGAAGGGGGGTATTAGCTATGGCTACACCTTC	CASSPLKGGISYGYTF
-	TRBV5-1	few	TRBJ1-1	TGCGCCAGCAGCTTGACAGGGATCGGGGCAATGAACACTGAAGCTTTCTTT	CASSLTGIGAMNTEAFF
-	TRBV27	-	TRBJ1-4	TGTGCCAGCAGATTATCGGACGGAAACACGAAGGAAAAACTGTTTTTT	CASRLSDGNTKEKLFF
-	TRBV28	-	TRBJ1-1	TGTGCCAGCAGTTTCGAGGTCAGCTTTAACACTGAAGCTTTCTTT	CASSFEVSFNTEAFF
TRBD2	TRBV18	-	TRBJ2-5	TGTGCCAGCTCACCAGCGACTAGCGGCCAAGAGACCCAGTACTTC	CASSPATSGQETQYF
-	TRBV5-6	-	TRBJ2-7	TGTGCCAGCAGCTTGGATCGGTACGAGCAGTACTTC	CASSLDRYEQYF
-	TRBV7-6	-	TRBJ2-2	TGTGCCAGCAGCAAAGCGGACACGGGCACCGGGGAGCTGTTTTTT	CASSKADTGTGELFF
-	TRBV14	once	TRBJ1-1	TGTGCCAGCAGCCCTTCCAACGCGAGGAAAGCTTTCTTT	CASSPSNARKAFF
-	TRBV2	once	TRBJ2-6	TGTGCCAGCAGTGAATTCGGATCTGGGGCCAACGTCCTGACTTTC	CASSEFGSGANVLTF
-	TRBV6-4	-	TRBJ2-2	TGTGCCAGCAGTGACTCTTTTAGGAACAGAGACACCGGGGAGCTGTTTTTT	CASSDSFRNRDTGELFF
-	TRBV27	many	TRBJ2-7	TGTGCCAGCAGTTCGATCGCTAGCGTATTCTACGAGCAGTACTTC	CASSSIASVFYEQYF
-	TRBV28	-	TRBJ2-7	TGTGCCAGCAGTTTATTTGGAACTTCCTACGAGCAGTACTTC	CASSLFGTSYEQYF
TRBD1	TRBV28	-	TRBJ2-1	TGTGCCAGCAGTCAAAATATCCGGGACAGGGCATTATTTTTATCCTACAATGAGCAGTTCTTC	CASSQNIRDRALFLSYNEQFF